A single TCR beta chain is shown here with its context. This sample stems from a study of blood T cell repertoires in COVID-19. Study summary: Sites across the United States, Italy and Spain contributed samples from acute and convalescent COVID-19.

As handled by the study authors: Quantification of nucleated cells was approximated via reference gene primer amplification. Sequencing was performed with immunoSEQ multiplex PCR; in TCRdb, only in-frame clones are kept and a portion is missing. D and trimming come from the DNA, and the V and J calls and clone size come from that table. The sample lists fewer than 200,000 clones, roughly 85% occurring once. Participants spanned ages about 18 to 100 years and resided in 20 to 25 US areas. Trimming took off 4 bases at V and 10 bases at J, with 17 bases between the two ends. Germline V CDR1 and CDR2: SGHTA, FQGNSA. This CDR3 spans 14 amino acids.

This sequence was found in a woman under 30 who had recovered from COVID-19. Sequencing was done on a sample of PBMCs or T cells enriched from blood (not recorded which). J is TRBJ2-1 and V is TRBV7-2, with D hard to call. The CDR3 sequence: CASSSEAAYSEQFF. The CDR3 DNA is TGTGCCAGCAGCTCCGAGGCCGCCTATTCGGAGCAGTTCTTC.